The following is a T cell receptor (beta chain) sequence with its context. The sample originates from a study of blood T cell repertoires in COVID-19. About the study: Samples came from the United States, Italy and Spain, spanning acute and convalescent COVID-19. PBMCs, B-cell-depleted T cells, or T cells provided the cDNA or gDNA that made up the material.

Original methodology: For nucleated cells, counts were estimated from reference gene primer amplification. Profiled with immunoSEQ multiplex PCR; TCRdb holds only in-frame clones, not every one. V and J calls and clone size follow that table, whereas D and trimming were derived from the DNA. The sample contains 260,000 or so clones, roughly 86% of which appear only once. Germline V gives CDR1 LGHNT, CDR2 FRNRAP. Between the trimmed V and J ends, which lost 6 bases and 0 bases, there was a span of 14 bases. CDR3 length equals 16 residues. This clonotype originated in a human donor in a cohort sampled during active COVID-19. Specimen: peripheral blood. J is TRBJ2-2 and V is TRBV12-5; D might be TRBD1 (5 bases). CDR3 bases: TGTGCTAGTGGCCTGACAGTTCCCGCGAACACCGGGGAGCTGTTTTTT. It yields the protein CASGLTVPANTGELFF.